The table lists the clone carrying this T cell receptor beta chain with a few counts. As yet, its antigen is unknown. This sample was included in a study of vaccination and CD4 T cells after COVID-19. Trimming cost V 5 bases and J 5 bases; bases outside gene matches: 12. The CDR3 consists of 16 residues. Germline V gene data show CDR1 as DFQATT and CDR2 as SNEGSKA (reference sequence). Treatment meaning: approximately 10-day PBMC culture with coronavirus spike peptide pools or control peptides (ViraFEST assay). The assay that was used to sequence DNA from cultured CD4+ T cells was the Oncomine TCR Beta short-read assay. TCRdb called the PCR reads again in MiXCR, with one record for every CDR3 protein. The sample contains 9,000 to 10,000 distinct CDR3 sequences, 45% of which appear only once.

The chain links TRBV20-1 to TRBJ2-5; TRBD1 matches at 12 bases. The origin of this receptor is a human donor who had recovered from COVID-19. Sequencing was done on a sample of CD4+ T cells from blood, cultured in vitro. This CDR3 is CSAYRDRGHRSETQYF. CDR3 in DNA: TGCAGTGCTTACCGGGACAGGGGGCATCGGTCGGAGACCCAGTACTTC.